The 17 T cell receptor beta chains below were found in one sample sequenced in a study of blood T cell repertoires in COVID-19. Sequenced by immunoSEQ multiplex PCR; TCRdb stores in-frame clones only, minus some. The table records 450,000 to 500,000 clones, 75% to 90% of them present only once. Specimen: peripheral blood. Receptor source: a human donor in a cohort sampled during active COVID-19.

This chain links TRBV2 with TRBJ2-5, with TRBD1 matching over 7 bases. The germline gives CDR1 SNHLY, CDR2 FYNNEI. The CDR3 consists of 16 residues. V lost 6 bases and J lost 0; bases outside the gene matches: 10. In nucleotides, the CDR3 is TGTGCCAGCAGCGGATCCCTGGACAGGTACCAAGAGACCCAGTACTTC. It translates to CASSGSLDRYQETQYF.

The genes are TRBV7-3 and TRBJ2-3; 9 nucleotides align to TRBD2. The V segment lost 5 bases and the J segment 0 bases; nucleotides outside the gene matches: 6. CDR1 SGHTA and CDR2 FQGTGA come from the germline V gene. The CDR3 runs 16 residues. CDR3: CASSKGLAFSTDTQYF. For the CDR3, the DNA is TGTGCCAGCAGCAAGGGACTAGCCTTTAGCACAGATACGCAGTATTTT.

This chain links TRBV2 with TRBJ1-5; D not resolved. V lost 5 bases and J 9 bases, leaving 14 bases between the germline ends. Germline V CDR1 and CDR2: SNHLY, FYNNEI. The CDR3 runs to 13 residues. CDR3 loop: CASSQGGRGPQHF. The DNA of the CDR3 is TGTGCCAGCAGTCAAGGAGGGAGAGGGCCCCAGCATTTT.

The V gene is TRBV28, the J gene TRBJ2-3, with D perhaps TRBD1 (6 bases). Germline CDR1 reads MDHEN; CDR2 reads SYDVKM. The CDR3 covers 13 residues. With 7 bases removed from V and 4 bases from J, the gap between germline ends came to 12 bases. In DNA form, the CDR3 reads TGTGCCAGCATTGGGGGCAGGTCAGATACGCAGTATTTT. Residues: CASIGGRSDTQYF.

The rearrangement links TRBV7-2 to TRBJ2-1; 16 positions agree with TRBD2. The CDR3 covers 18 residues. The V gene's germline CDR1 is SGHTA and CDR2 FQGNSA. The V and J ends lost 2 bases and 7 bases, in that order; junction bases with no gene match: 8. As DNA, the CDR3 is TGTGCCAGCAGCTTACAACCCGGGACTAGCGGGAGGGGGAATGAGCAGTTCTTC. It codes for CASSLQPGTSGRGNEQFF.

The chain employs TRBV19 and TRBJ1-2; D remains ambiguous. This CDR3 comprises 15 residues. The V gene's germline CDR1 is LNHDA and CDR2 SQIVND (reference sequence). V was cut by 3 bases and J by 4 bases, with 15 bases left in between. CDR3 residues: CASSIRTIGGYGYTF. DNA for the CDR3: TGTGCCAGTAGTATCCGAACGATCGGCGGCTATGGCTACACCTTC.

The V call is TRBV30, the J call TRBJ2-6, with a tentative D call TRBD2 (5 bases). Per germline, CDR1 GTSNPN and CDR2 SVGIG (reference sequence). The CDR3 sequence is 16 residues long. Trimming cost V 0 bases and J 0 bases, with 9 bases left between them. The CDR3 reads CAWSVRRASGANVLTF. CDR3 sequence (DNA): TGTGCCTGGAGTGTACGGCGGGCCTCTGGGGCCAACGTCCTGACTTTC.

CDR3 DNA: TGTGCCAGCAGCTCCCCGGAGGTAGCGGGGACTTCCTACGAGCAGTACTTC. It is translated as CASSSPEVAGTSYEQYF. V and J are TRBV7-8 and TRBJ2-7; TRBD2 agrees at 8 bases. V shed 4 bases and J 1 base; nucleotides not matched to a gene: 12. The length of the CDR3 is 17 residues. Germline V gene data show CDR1 as SGHVS and CDR2 as FQNEAQ.

V is TRBV19 and J is TRBJ2-7; 7 positions agree with TRBD2. The germline V gene encodes CDR1 LNHDA and CDR2 SQIVND (reference sequence). The J segment lost 3 bases and the V segment lost 6 bases, leaving 20 bases of the junction unmatched. CDR3 size: 18 residues. DNA of the CDR3: TGTGCCAGTAGCCCTGATGCCAACTCACTAGCGCGAGGCTACGAGCAGTACTTC. Its translation: CASSPDANSLARGYEQYF. Full variable domain (missing parts from reference TRBV19 and TRBJ2-7): DGGITQSPKYLFRKEGQNVTLSCEQNLNHDAMYWYRQDPGQGLRLIYYSQIVNDFQKGDIAEGYSVSREKKESFPLTVTSAQKNPTAFYLCASSPDANSLARGYEQYFGPGTRLTVT.

This clone appeared once. The V and J genes are TRBV7-3 and TRBJ1-2; 9 positions match TRBD1. In germline, CDR1 is SGHTA, CDR2 FQGTGA. The CDR3 length is 16 residues. J gave up 5 bases and V 6 bases, and 13 bases lay outside the gene matches. CDR3 sequence: CASSLSHRGPSYGYTF. CDR3 coding DNA: TGTGCCAGCAGTTTATCTCACAGGGGGCCGAGTTATGGCTACACCTTC.

The gene calls are TRBV11-2 and TRBJ1-1, with unresolved D. The CDR3 loop spans 13 amino acids. The germline V gene has CDR1 SGHAT and CDR2 FQNNGV. V shed 2 bases and J shed 0 bases, with 4 bases lying between them. CDR3 nucleotides: TGTGCCAGCAGCTTAAGAGTGAACACTGAAGCTTTCTTT. The encoded protein is CASSLRVNTEAFF.

CDR3 amino acids: CASSPGQPLSSGNTIYF. For the CDR3, the DNA is TGTGCCAGCTCACCGGGACAACCCCTCAGCTCTGGAAACACCATATATTTT. The chain links TRBV18 to TRBJ1-3, with D maybe TRBD1 (6 bases). This CDR3 comprises 17 residues. Germline CDR1 is KGHSH and CDR2 is LQKENI. Trimming pared 3 bases from V and 0 bases from J, leaving 15 bases between. Filled out from reference TRBV18 and TRBJ1-3, the complete variable domain reads NAGVMQNPRHLVRRRGQEARLRCSPMKGHSHVYWYRQLPEEGLKFMVYLQKENIIDESGMPKERFSAEFPKEGPSILRIQQVVRGDSAAYFCASSPGQPLSSGNTIYFGEGSWLTVV.

This clone has only one observation. The V call is TRBV5-1, the J call TRBJ1-1; 8 bases agree with TRBD1. Per the germline V gene, CDR1 is SGHRS and CDR2 is YFSETQ. The CDR3 is 13 amino acids. The trim removed 4 bases at V and 4 bases at J, leaving 3 bases unmatched. The CDR3 bases are TGCGCCAGCAGCGCAGGACAGGGCACTGAAGCTTTCTTT. As protein: CASSAGQGTEAFF. Full variable domain (outside the CDR3, taken from reference TRBV5-1 and TRBJ1-1): KAGVTQTPRYLIKTRGQQVTLSCSPISGHRSVSWYQQTPGQGLQFLFEYFSETQRNKGNFPGRFSGRQFSNSRSEMNVSTLELGDSALYLCASSAGQGTEAFFGQGTRLTVV.

The chain is built from TRBV30 and TRBJ2-2, with D uncertain. This CDR3 has 14 amino acids. CDR1 GTSNPN and CDR2 SVGIG come from the germline V gene (reference sequence). The ends were cut back, 4 bases at V and 1 base at J, with 10 bases in the middle. The CDR3 loop is CAWNRQVNTGELFF. Written as DNA, the CDR3 is TGTGCCTGGAACAGACAAGTGAACACCGGGGAGCTGTTTTTT.

This clone was observed once. The CDR3 reads CASSSTLAAWNTGELFF. The CDR3 DNA reads TGTGCCAGCAGCTCCACCTTGGCGGCCTGGAACACCGGGGAGCTGTTTTTT. V gene TRBV13 combines with J gene TRBJ2-2; D gene unclear. Trimming left V 4 bases short and J 1 base short, with 16 bases between. The CDR3 is made up of 17 amino acids. Germline CDR1 PRHDT, CDR2 FYEKMQ (reference sequence).

V is TRBV25-1 and J is TRBJ2-6; 9 bases line up with TRBD1. The V gene's germline CDR1 is MGHDK and CDR2 SYGVNS. The V gene end was trimmed by 4 bases and the J gene end by 1 base; junction bases not matched to a gene: 5. The CDR3 spans 17 residues. The CDR3 reads CASSGWTGESGANVLTF. In nucleotides, the CDR3 is TGTGCCAGCAGTGGCTGGACAGGGGAGTCTGGGGCCAACGTCCTGACTTTC.

J is TRBJ2-5 and V is TRBV12-5; the D is unclear. V was clipped by 5 bases and J by 5 bases, with 15 bases between them. This CDR3 comprises 14 residues. The germline V gene encodes CDR1 LGHNT and CDR2 FRNRAP. The CDR3 loop reads CASGPRLRSETQYF. Written as DNA, the CDR3 is TGTGCTAGTGGTCCGAGGCTGAGGAGTGAGACCCAGTACTTC.